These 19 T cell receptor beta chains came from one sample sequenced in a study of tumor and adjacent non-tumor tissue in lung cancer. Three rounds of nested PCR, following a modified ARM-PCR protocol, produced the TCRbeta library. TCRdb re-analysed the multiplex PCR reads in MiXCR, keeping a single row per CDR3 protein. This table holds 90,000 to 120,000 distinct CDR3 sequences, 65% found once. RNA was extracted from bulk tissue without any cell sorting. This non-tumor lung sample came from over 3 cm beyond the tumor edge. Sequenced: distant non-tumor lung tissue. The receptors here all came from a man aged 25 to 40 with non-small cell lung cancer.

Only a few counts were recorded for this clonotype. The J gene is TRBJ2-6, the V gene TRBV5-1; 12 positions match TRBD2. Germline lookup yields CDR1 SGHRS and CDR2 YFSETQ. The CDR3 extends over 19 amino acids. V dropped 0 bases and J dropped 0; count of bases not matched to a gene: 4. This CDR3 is CASSLGLAGAFSGANVLTF. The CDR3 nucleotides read TGCGCCAGCAGCTTGGGACTAGCGGGAGCCTTCTCTGGGGCCAACGTCCTGACTTTC.

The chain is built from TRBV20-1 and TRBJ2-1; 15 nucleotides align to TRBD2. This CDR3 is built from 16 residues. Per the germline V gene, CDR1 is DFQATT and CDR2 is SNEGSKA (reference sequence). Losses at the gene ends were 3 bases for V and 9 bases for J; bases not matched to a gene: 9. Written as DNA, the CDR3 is TGCAGTGCTAGTTTGGGGACTAGCGGGGGGAGGGTTGAGCAGTTCTTC. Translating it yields CSASLGTSGGRVEQFF.

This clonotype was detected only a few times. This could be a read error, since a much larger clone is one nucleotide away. The chain's CDR3 is CVSSFGQRNTIYF. CDR3 bases: TGTGTCAGCAGTTTTGGGCAGCGAAACACCATATATTTT. The chain is built from TRBV12-3 or TRBV12-4 and TRBJ1-3, with D hard to call. The CDR3 loop spans 13 amino acids.

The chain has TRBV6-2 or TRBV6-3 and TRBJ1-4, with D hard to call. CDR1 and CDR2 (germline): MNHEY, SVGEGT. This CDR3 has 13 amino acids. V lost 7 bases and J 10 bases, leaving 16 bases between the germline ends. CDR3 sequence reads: CASNSSGLGKLFF. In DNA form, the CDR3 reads TGTGCCAGCAACTCCTCAGGTCTCGGAAAACTGTTTTTT.

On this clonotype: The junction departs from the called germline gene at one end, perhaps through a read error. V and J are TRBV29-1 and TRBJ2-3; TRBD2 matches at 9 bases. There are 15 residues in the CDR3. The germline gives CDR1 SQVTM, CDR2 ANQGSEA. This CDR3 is CSVETPSGDTDTQFF. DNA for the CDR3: TGCAGCGTTGAAACACCTAGCGGGGACACAGATACGCAGTTTTTT.

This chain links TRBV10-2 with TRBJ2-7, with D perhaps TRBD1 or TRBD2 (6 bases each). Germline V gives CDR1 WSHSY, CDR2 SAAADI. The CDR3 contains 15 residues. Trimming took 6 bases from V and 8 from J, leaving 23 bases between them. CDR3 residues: CASRLGGTRGYKQYF. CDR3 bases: TGCGCCAGCAGACTAGGTGGGACACGGGGGTACAAGCAGTACTTC.

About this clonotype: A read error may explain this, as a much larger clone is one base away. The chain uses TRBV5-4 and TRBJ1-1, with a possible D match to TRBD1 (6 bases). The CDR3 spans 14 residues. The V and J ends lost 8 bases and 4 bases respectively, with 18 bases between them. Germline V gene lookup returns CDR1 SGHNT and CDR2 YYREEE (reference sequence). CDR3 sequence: CASPTGKGGTEAFF. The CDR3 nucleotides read TGTGCCAGTCCTACAGGGAAAGGGGGCACTGAAGCTTTCTTT.

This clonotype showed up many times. The CDR3 nucleotides are TGTGCCAGCAGCGAGCGGGGGGCTTCCCAAGAGACCCAGTACTTC. Its translation: CASSERGASQETQYF. This sequence joins TRBV6-2 or TRBV6-3 and TRBJ2-5; 9 nucleotides line up with TRBD2. CDR1 MNHEY and CDR2 SVGEGT come from the germline V gene. The CDR3 consists of 15 residues. The junction had 6 bases not matched to a gene; V was cut back by 6 bases and J by 1 base.

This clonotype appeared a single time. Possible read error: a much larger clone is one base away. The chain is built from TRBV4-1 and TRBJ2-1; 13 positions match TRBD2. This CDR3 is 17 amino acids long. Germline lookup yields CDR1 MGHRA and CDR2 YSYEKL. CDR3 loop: CASSQTSGRNSCNEQFF. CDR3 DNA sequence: TGCGCCAGCAGCCAGACTAGCGGGAGGAACTCCTGCAATGAGCAGTTCTTC.

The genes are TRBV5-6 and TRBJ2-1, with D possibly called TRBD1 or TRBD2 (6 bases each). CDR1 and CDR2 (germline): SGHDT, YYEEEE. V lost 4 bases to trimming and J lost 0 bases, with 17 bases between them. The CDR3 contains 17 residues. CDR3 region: CASSQDGGHFSYNEQFF. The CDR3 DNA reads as TGTGCCAGCAGCCAGGACGGGGGCCATTTCTCCTACAATGAGCAGTTCTTC.

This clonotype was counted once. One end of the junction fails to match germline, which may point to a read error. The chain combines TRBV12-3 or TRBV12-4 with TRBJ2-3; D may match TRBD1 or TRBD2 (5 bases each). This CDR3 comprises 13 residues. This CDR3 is CAGSESVGDTQYF. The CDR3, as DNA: TGTGCCGGTAGCGAGAGTGTGGGGGATACGCAATATTTT.

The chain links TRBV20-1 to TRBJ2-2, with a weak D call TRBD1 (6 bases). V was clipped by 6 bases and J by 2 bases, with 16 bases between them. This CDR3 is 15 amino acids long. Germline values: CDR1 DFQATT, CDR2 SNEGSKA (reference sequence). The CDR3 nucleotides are TGCAGTGCCCTTAGACAGGTAGGAAACACCGGGGAGCTGTTTTTT. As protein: CSALRQVGNTGELFF.

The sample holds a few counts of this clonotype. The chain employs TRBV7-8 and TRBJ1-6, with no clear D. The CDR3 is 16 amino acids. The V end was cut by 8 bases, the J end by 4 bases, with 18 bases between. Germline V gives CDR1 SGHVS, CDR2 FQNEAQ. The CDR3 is CASGSNLGRYNSPLHF. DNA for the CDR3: TGTGCCAGCGGCTCGAATTTAGGACGGTATAATTCACCCCTCCACTTT.

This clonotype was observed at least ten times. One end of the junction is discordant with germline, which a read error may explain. The DNA of the CDR3 is TGTGCCGGCAGCTCTCCAGGGGACACTGAAGCTTTCTTT. Translating gives CAGSSPGDTEAFF. The V and J genes are TRBV11-3 and TRBJ1-1; weak D call: TRBD1 (6 bases). Germline V lookup: CDR1 SGHNT, CDR2 YENEEA. This CDR3 has 13 residues.

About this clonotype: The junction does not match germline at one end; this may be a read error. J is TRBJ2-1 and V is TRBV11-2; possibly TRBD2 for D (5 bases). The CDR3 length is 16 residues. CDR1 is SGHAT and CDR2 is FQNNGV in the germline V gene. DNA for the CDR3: TGTATCAGCAGCTTAGCTAGCAGGACGGCCTATAATGAGCAGTTCTTC. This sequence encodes CISSLASRTAYNEQFF.

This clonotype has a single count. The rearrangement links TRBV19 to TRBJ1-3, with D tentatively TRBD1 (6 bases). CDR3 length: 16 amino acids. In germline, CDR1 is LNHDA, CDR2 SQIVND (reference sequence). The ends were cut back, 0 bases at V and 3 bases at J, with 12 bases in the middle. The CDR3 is CASSIDWGLRGNTIYF. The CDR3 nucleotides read TGTGCCAGTAGTATAGATTGGGGGCTTCGTGGAAACACCATATATTTT.

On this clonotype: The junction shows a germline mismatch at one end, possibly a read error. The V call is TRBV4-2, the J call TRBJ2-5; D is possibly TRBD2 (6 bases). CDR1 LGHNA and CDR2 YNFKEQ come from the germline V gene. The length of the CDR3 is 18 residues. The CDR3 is CASSQSFVGQGSGETQYF. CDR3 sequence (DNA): TGTGCCAGTAGCCAAAGCTTCGTTGGGCAGGGAAGCGGGGAGACCCAGTACTTC.

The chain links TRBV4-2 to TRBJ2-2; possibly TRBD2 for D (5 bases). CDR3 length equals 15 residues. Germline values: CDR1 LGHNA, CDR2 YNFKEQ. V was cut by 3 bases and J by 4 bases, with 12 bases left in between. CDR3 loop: CASSHAGGLTGELFF. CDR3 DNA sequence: TGTGCCAGCAGCCATGCAGGAGGCCTCACCGGGGAGCTGTTTTTT.

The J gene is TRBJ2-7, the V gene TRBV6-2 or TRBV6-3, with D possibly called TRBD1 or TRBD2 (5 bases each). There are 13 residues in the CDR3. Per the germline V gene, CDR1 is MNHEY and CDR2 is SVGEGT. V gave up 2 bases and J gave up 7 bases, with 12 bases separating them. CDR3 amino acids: CASSYGGYREQYF. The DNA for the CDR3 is TGTGCCAGCAGTTACGGGGGATATCGGGAGCAGTACTTC.